The clone carrying this T cell receptor beta chain was counted many times. This sample stems from a study of naive and memory T cell subsets. Both TRBC1 and TRBC2 were covered by a beta constant-region primer of two equimolar oligonucleotides. Four rounds of PCR amplified the ligated cDNA using nested alpha and beta constant-region primers plus SP2. TCRdb recomputed calls from the UMI-ligation and nested PCR reads with MiXCR, one row per CDR3 protein. The table has 130,000 or so distinct CDR3 sequences, 35% to 40% seen once. V was cut by 4 bases and J by 2 bases, with 9 bases left in between. CDR3 length equals 12 residues. From germline, CDR1 is SQVTM and CDR2 ANQGSEA.

Sequencing input: central memory CD4+ T cells from blood. The sequence was collected from a human donor in good health. The chain recombines TRBV29-1 with TRBJ2-7, with D uncertain. DNA for the CDR3: TGCAGCGTTGCTGACGGAGCCTACGAGCAGTACTTC. Translated: CSVADGAYEQYF.